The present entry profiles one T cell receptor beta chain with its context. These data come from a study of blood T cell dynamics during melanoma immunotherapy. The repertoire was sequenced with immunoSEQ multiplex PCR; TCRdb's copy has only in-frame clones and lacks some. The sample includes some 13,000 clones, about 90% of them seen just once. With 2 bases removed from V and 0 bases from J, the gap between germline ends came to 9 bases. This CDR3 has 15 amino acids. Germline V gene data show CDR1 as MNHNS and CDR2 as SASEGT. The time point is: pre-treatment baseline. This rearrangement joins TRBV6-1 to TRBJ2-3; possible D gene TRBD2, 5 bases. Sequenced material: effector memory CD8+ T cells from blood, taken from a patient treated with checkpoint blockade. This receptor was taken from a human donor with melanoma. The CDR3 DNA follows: TGTGCCAGCAGTGAATGGCGGACTAGCACAGATACGCAGTATTTT. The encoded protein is CASSEWRTSTDTQYF.